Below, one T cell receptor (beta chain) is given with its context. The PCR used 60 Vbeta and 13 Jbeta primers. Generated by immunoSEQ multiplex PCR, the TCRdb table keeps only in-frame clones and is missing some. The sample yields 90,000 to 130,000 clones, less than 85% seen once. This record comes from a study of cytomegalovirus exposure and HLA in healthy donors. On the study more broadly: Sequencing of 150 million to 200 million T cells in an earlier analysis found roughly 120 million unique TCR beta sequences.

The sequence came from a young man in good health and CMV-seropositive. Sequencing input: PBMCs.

CDR3 residues: CASSLVGAGYSYNEQFF. CDR3 sequence (DNA): TGTGCCAGCAGCTTAGTAGGGGCAGGGTACTCCTACAATGAGCAGTTCTTC. This chain joins TRBV11-2 and TRBJ2-1, with D possibly being TRBD1 (5 bases). The germline V gene has CDR1 SGHAT and CDR2 FQNNGV. The CDR3 sequence is 17 residues long. Trimming stripped 1 base from V and 0 bases from J, with 13 bases between.